What follows are 10 T cell receptor beta chains derived from one specimen sequenced in a study of glioma-infiltrating T cells. The iRepertoire nested amplicon-rescue multiplex PCR amplified TCR alpha and beta CDR3s from RNA. A single record per CDR3 protein comes from TCRdb applying MiXCR to the multiplex PCR reads. The sample yields 300,000 to 450,000 distinct CDR3 sequences, roughly two fifths seen once. Sequencing was performed on glioma tissue, nonneoplastic brain tissue, or PBMCs (not recorded which). The origin of the receptors is a human donor with low-grade glioma or glioblastoma, undergoing nonglioma brain surgery, or in good health (not recorded which).

This clonotype was seen ten or more times. The chain combines TRBV6-5 with TRBJ1-6; no clear D gene. This CDR3 has 13 residues. Germline V gene data show CDR1 as MNHEY and CDR2 as SVGAGI. The V end lost 2 bases, the J end lost 10 bases, and 9 bases lay between the germline ends. The CDR3 spells CASSYTVGSPLHF. DNA of the CDR3: TGTGCCAGCAGTTACACAGTTGGGTCACCCCTCCACTTT.

This clonotype was recorded many times. The chain couples TRBV6-1 to TRBJ2-1; possible D gene TRBD1, 6 bases. V was shortened by 6 bases and J by 9 bases, with 18 bases between the two germline ends. CDR1 is MNHNS and CDR2 is SASEGT in the germline V gene. The CDR3 covers 14 residues. The CDR3 DNA is TGTGCCAGCAGCCACAGGGCGTCGCGTGCTGAGCAGTTCTTC. The encoded protein is CASSHRASRAEQFF.

This clonotype appeared a single time. This may be a read error, as it is one base from a much larger clone. This chain joins TRBV28 and TRBJ2-1; 7 bases fit TRBD2. CDR1 and CDR2 (germline): MDHEN, SYDVKM. This CDR3 has 13 amino acids. The CDR3 is CASSFTSVNEQSF. CDR3 bases: TGTGCCAGCAGTTTCACTAGCGTTAATGAGCAGTCCTTC.

The chain joins TRBV6-6 to TRBJ2-7, with TRBD2 matching over 7 bases. Germline values: CDR1 MNHNY, CDR2 SVGAGI (reference sequence). This CDR3 comprises 15 residues. V lost 2 bases and J lost 0; bases outside the gene matches: 4. The CDR3, as DNA: TGTGCCAGCAGTTACGGGACTACTAGCTCCTACGAGCAGTACTTC. As protein: CASSYGTTSSYEQYF.

For this clonotype: A clone one base away is much larger, so this may be a read error. The chain links TRBV20-1 to TRBJ2-3; TRBD2 might be the D (6 bases). V lost 8 bases to trimming and J lost 5 bases, with 14 bases between them. CDR3 size: 12 residues. Germline CDR1 is DFQATT and CDR2 is SNEGSKA (reference sequence). In nucleotides, the CDR3 is TGCAGTTATACGGGAGAGAAAGATACGCAGTATTTT. Amino acid sequence: CSYTGEKDTQYF.

In this sample, this clonotype turned up a few times. The rearrangement links TRBV3-1 to TRBJ2-2, with D tentatively TRBD1 or TRBD2 (5 bases each). The germline V gene encodes CDR1 LGHDT and CDR2 YNNKEL (reference sequence). This CDR3 has 16 amino acids. The V end was cut by 4 bases, the J end by 6 bases, with 18 bases between. CDR3 DNA: TGTGCCAGCAGCCCGCACGAACGAGGGGCGCCCGGGGAGCTGTTTTTT. Protein sequence: CASSPHERGAPGELFF. The full variable domain, in which reference TRBV3-1 and TRBJ2-2 provide the parts outside the CDR3, is DTAVSQTPKYLVTQMGNDKSIKCEQNLGHDTMYWYKQDSKKFLKIMFSYNNKELIINETVPNRFSPKSPDKAHLNLHINSLELGDSAVYFCASSPHERGAPGELFFGEGSRLTVL.

As to this clonotype: As the CDR3 is not closed by the conserved phenylalanine or tryptophan, this likely results from a read error. CDR3 loop: CASSRGVISYEQYL. CDR3 DNA: TGTGCCAGTAGTAGAGGGGTCATCTCCTACGAGCAGTACTTA. This sequence joins TRBV19 and TRBJ2-7, with D perhaps being TRBD1 or TRBD2 (5 bases each). The CDR3 has 14 residues. Germline-derived CDR1 and CDR2 are LNHDA and SQIVND (reference sequence). Deletions cut 4 bases from V and 0 bases from J, with 10 bases between.

Concerning this clonotype: An end of the junction does not agree with germline; a read error may underlie this. The J gene is TRBJ2-5, the V gene TRBV20-1, with 7 bases aligning to TRBD2. CDR1 and CDR2 (germline): DFQATT, SNEGSKA (reference sequence). This CDR3 spans 17 amino acids. The CDR3 spells CSSRVASGARARETQYF. The CDR3 nucleotides read TGCAGTTCTAGAGTTGCAAGCGGGGCCCGCGCGCGAGAGACCCAGTACTTC.

This chain joins TRBV6-1 and TRBJ2-1; 8 bases line up with TRBD2. CDR1 and CDR2 (germline): MNHNS, SASEGT. This CDR3 is built from 14 residues. The V and J ends lost 8 bases and 4 bases, in that order; junction bases with no gene match: 7. The CDR3 loop is CASSTSGAYNEQFF. CDR3 nucleotide sequence: TGTGCCAGCTCTACTAGCGGAGCTTACAATGAGCAGTTCTTC.

The chain uses TRBV27 and TRBJ1-6, with D perhaps matching TRBD1 (5 bases). CDR1 and CDR2 from the germline V gene are MNHEY and SMNVEV (reference sequence). This CDR3 region has 12 residues. With 6 bases removed from V and 15 bases from J, the gap between germline ends came to 15 bases. This CDR3 is CASSRAAAHLHF. The CDR3 region has the DNA TGTGCCAGCAGCAGGGCAGCGGCACACCTCCACTTT.